This T cell receptor beta chain was recorded in a study of cytomegalovirus exposure and HLA in healthy donors. Study outcomes and limitations: With later analysis, a missense DCLRE1C variant became linked to TCR beta V- and J-gene trimming. As confirmed in vitro, three CMV-associated chains were specific for CMV antigens. In a later analysis, across HLA loci, associated TCR counts were highest for DRB1, lowest for HLA-C.

The PCR used 60 Vbeta and 13 Jbeta primers. The table came from immunoSEQ multiplex PCR; TCRdb's copy has only in-frame clones and leaves some out. The table lists about 97,000 clones, about four fifths of them singletons. This clone was detected only a few times. Its specificity is unknown. With 8 bases clipped from V and 3 bases from J, the junction kept 9 bases outside the gene matches. Germline V gives CDR1 LNHDA, CDR2 SQIVND (reference sequence). This CDR3 is 14 amino acids long. This TCR was recovered from a woman aged 40 to 50 in good health and CMV-seronegative. J is TRBJ2-7 and V is TRBV19; 8 bases line up with TRBD1. Input material: PBMCs. The chain's CDR3 is CASSVADRDYEQYF. CDR3 DNA sequence: TGTGCCAGTTCTGTGGCGGACAGGGACTACGAGCAGTACTTC.